This T cell receptor (beta chain) came from a study of cytomegalovirus exposure and HLA in healthy donors. Across the study: Genotyping of 430 or so donors showed that around 85% belonged to the Caucasian-associated ancestry cluster. General study findings and limits: Upon later analysis, TCR association rates were observed to vary by HLA locus, being highest for DRB1 and lowest for HLA-C.

PCR involved 60 Vbeta and 13 Jbeta primers. Profiling relied on immunoSEQ multiplex PCR, and the TCRdb table lists in-frame clones only, not all of them. This sample has about 40,000 clones; roughly 47% occur once, and the top ten carry 9.5% to 13%. V lost 2 bases to trimming and J lost 6 bases; unmatched junction nucleotides: 11. The germline CDR1 and CDR2 sequences are SGHRS and YFSETQ. This CDR3 spans 16 amino acids. The table lists this clone with a few counts. Its antigen is undetermined. A single base separates this from a much larger clone, so it may be a read error. The sample has other DNA sequences that encode this CDR3 too.

The sequence was obtained from a human donor in good health. V and J are TRBV5-1 and TRBJ2-7; TRBD2 matches 10 bases. What was sequenced was PBMCs. CDR3 sequence: CASSLLGSGGYTEQYF. The CDR3 nucleotides are TGCGCCAGCAGCTTATTGGGTAGCGGGGGGTATACCGAGCAGTACTTC.